This TCR beta chain was sequenced in a study of shared clonotypes between healthy human individuals. CDR1 SGHTA and CDR2 FQGNSA come from the germline V gene. The CDR3 contains 18 residues. J was trimmed by 6 bases and V by 5 bases; bases with no gene match: 13. HIV-negative, healthy adults without recent acute infections or vaccinations were the donors. Sorted-subset replicate PCRs used around 200 ng of genomic DNA. This amount corresponded to 30,000 to 35,000 T cell genomes. Assay used: immunoSEQ multiplex PCR; TCRdb lists only in-frame clones, some missing. The sample carries 300,000 or so clones, approximately 79% recorded once.

This chain links TRBV7-2 with TRBJ2-2; 12 bases agree with TRBD2. The clonotype was recovered from a man aged 25-40 years in good health. The sequenced material came from memory CD4+ T cells sorted from blood. Subset indicated: CD45RA-negative fraction. CDR3 DNA: TGTGCCAGCAGCCCCCACCCGAAGCGACTAGCGGGAGCCGGGGAGCTGTTTTTT. It translates to CASSPHPKRLAGAGELFF.